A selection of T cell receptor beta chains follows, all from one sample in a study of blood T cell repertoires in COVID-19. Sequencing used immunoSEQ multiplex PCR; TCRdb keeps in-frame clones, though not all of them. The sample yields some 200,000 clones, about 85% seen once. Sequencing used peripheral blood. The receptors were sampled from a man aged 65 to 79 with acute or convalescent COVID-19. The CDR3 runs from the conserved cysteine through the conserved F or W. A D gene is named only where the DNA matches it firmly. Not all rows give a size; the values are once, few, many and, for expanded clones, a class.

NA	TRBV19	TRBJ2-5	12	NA	CASSKGRETQYF	TGTGCCAGTAGTAAAGGGAGGGAGACCCAGTACTTC
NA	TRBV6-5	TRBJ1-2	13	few	CASRADSVGGYTF	TGTGCCAGCAGAGCCGACAGTGTTGGTGGCTACACCTTC
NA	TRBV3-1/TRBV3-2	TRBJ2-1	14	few	CASSQRGAANEQFF	TGTGCCAGCAGCCAGCGGGGCGCTGCTAATGAGCAGTTCTTC
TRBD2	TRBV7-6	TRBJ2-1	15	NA	CASSPGLAGRNEQFF	TGTGCCAGCAGCCCCGGACTAGCGGGACGCAATGAGCAGTTCTTC
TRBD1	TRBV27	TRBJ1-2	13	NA	CASSLFGDSGYTF	TGTGCCAGCAGTCTATTTGGGGACAGTGGCTACACCTTC
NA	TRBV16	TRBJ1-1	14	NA	CASARVGGNTEAFF	TGTGCCAGCGCAAGGGTTGGGGGCAACACTGAAGCTTTCTTT
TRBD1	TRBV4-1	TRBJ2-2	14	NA	CASSQEGGIGELFF	TGCGCCAGCAGCCAAGAAGGGGGCATCGGGGAGCTGTTTTTT
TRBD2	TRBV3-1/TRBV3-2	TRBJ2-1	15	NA	CASSQGLAGIDEQFF	TGTGCCAGCAGCCAAGGACTAGCGGGAATAGATGAGCAGTTCTTC
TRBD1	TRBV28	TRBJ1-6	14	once	CASSSWTGSSPLHF	TGTGCCAGCAGTTCCTGGACAGGGAGTTCACCCCTCCACTTT
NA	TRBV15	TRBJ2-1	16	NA	CATSRDLALSYNEQFF	TGTGCCACCAGCAGAGATTTAGCGCTTTCCTACAATGAGCAGTTCTTC
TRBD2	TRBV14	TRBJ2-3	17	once	CASSFLLAGGGTDTQYF	TGTGCCAGCAGCTTCCTCTTAGCGGGAGGAGGCACAGATACGCAGTATTTT
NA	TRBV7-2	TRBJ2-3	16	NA	CASSFERPRGTDTQYF	TGTGCCAGCAGCTTCGAGCGCCCCCGGGGCACAGATACGCAGTATTTT
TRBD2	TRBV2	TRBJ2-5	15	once	CASKGGLAGPGTQYF	TGTGCCAGCAAAGGTGGCCTAGCGGGCCCCGGGACCCAGTACTTC
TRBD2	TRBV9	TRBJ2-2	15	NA	CASSGSGANTGELFF	TGTGCCAGCAGCGGGAGCGGGGCGAACACCGGGGAGCTGTTTTTT
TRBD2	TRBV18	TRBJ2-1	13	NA	CASSLQSGGEQFF	TGTGCCAGCTCACTCCAGTCGGGGGGTGAGCAGTTCTTC
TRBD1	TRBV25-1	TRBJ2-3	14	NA	CASTSTGGPDTQYF	TGTGCCAGCACGTCGACAGGGGGGCCAGATACGCAGTATTTT
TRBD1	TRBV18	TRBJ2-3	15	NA	CASSPDRGWADTQYF	TGTGCCAGCTCACCAGACAGGGGATGGGCAGATACGCAGTATTTT
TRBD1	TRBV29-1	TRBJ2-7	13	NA	CSVEMGTGAGQYF	TGCAGCGTTGAAATGGGGACAGGGGCAGGGCAGTACTTC
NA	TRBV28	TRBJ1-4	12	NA	CASSSPGEKLFF	TGTGCCAGCAGTTCTCCGGGTGAAAAACTGTTTTTT
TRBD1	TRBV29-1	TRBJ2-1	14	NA	CSVEGQISYNEQFF	TGCAGCGTTGAGGGACAGATCTCCTACAATGAGCAGTTCTTC
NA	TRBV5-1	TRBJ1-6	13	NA	CASSWTADSPLHF	TGCGCCAGCAGCTGGACAGCTGATTCACCCCTCCACTTT
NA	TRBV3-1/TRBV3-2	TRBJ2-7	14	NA	CASSQEGGSYEQYF	TGTGCCAGCAGCCAAGAGGGAGGAAGTTACGAGCAGTACTTC
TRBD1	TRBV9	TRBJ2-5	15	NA	CASSVQTGNLETQYF	TGTGCCAGCAGCGTGCAGACAGGGAATTTGGAGACCCAGTACTTC
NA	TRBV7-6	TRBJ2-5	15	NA	CASSLGLAAQETQYF	TGTGCCAGCAGCTTAGGGCTAGCTGCGCAAGAGACCCAGTACTTC
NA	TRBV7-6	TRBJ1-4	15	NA	CASSRYDATNEKLFF	TGTGCCAGCAGCCGCTACGATGCAACTAATGAAAAACTGTTTTTT
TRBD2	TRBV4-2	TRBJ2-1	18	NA	CASSQGTSGRPIYNEQFF	TGTGCCAGCAGCCAGGGTACTAGCGGGAGGCCAATCTACAATGAGCAGTTCTTC
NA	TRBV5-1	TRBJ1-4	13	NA	CASSAGLNEKLFF	TGCGCCAGCAGCGCGGGCCTTAATGAAAAACTGTTTTTT
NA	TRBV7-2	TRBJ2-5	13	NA	CASSASGYETQYF	TGTGCCAGCAGCGCCTCAGGGTACGAGACCCAGTACTTC
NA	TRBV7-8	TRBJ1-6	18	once	CASSLVRIQAREGSPLHF	TGTGCCAGCAGCTTAGTGAGGATCCAGGCGAGAGAGGGCTCACCCCTCCACTTT
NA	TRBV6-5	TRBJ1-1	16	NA	CASSYSFGIPNTEAFF	TGTGCCAGCAGTTACTCGTTCGGGATACCGAACACTGAAGCTTTCTTT
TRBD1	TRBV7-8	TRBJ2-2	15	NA	CASSRGQVDTGELFF	TGTGCCAGCAGCAGAGGACAGGTCGACACCGGGGAGCTGTTTTTT
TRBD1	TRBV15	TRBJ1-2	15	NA	CATSRSGGTGNGYTF	TGTGCCACCAGCAGGTCGGGCGGGACAGGGAATGGCTACACCTTC
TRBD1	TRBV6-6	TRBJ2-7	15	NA	CASSYSGTGVREQYF	TGTGCCAGCAGTTACTCCGGGACAGGGGTCCGCGAGCAGTACTTC
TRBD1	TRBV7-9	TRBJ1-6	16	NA	CASSTLDRGYNSPLHF	TGTGCCAGCAGCACCCTGGACAGGGGGTACAATTCACCCCTCCACTTT
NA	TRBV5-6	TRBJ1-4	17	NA	CASSWGPLSATNEKLFF	TGTGCCAGCAGCTGGGGGCCCCTTAGTGCAACTAATGAAAAACTGTTTTTT
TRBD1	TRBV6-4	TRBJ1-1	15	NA	CATRATGNMNTEAFF	TGTGCCACCCGAGCGACAGGGAATATGAACACTGAAGCTTTCTTT
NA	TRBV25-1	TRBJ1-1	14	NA	CASSVGQGNTEAFF	TGTGCCAGCAGTGTAGGGCAGGGAAATACTGAAGCTTTCTTT
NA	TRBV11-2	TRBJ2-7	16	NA	CASSRTRGKRPYEQYF	TGTGCCAGCAGCCGAACCAGGGGCAAGCGGCCCTACGAGCAGTACTTC
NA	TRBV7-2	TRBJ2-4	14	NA	CASSLASTADIQYF	TGTGCCAGCAGCCTAGCTAGCACAGCGGACATTCAGTACTTC
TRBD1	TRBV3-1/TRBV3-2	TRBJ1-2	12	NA	CASIGQEHGYTF	TGTGCCAGCATTGGACAGGAACATGGCTACACCTTC
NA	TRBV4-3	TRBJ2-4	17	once	CASSRNVREAGKNIQYF	TGCGCCAGCAGCCGGAATGTGAGGGAGGCAGGCAAAAACATTCAGTACTTC
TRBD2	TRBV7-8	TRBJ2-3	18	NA	CASSLGSVSGSRTDTQYF	TGTGCCAGCAGCTTGGGTTCGGTTAGCGGGAGTCGAACAGATACGCAGTATTTT
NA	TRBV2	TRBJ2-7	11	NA	CASLGQYEQYF	TGTGCCAGCCTCGGACAGTACGAGCAGTACTTC
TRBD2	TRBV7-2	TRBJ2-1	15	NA	CASSLWLAASNEQFF	TGTGCCAGCAGCTTATGGCTAGCGGCCTCCAATGAGCAGTTCTTC